This record covers a single TCR beta chain. It has no known antigen specificity. No much larger clonotype is one base removed from it; base qualities were not supplied. The cohort consisted of 666 healthy bone marrow donors. At the time of sampling, every cohort member was nominally healthy, though immune exposures that went unrecorded were likely present. The donor was CMV seropositive and belonged to the group of 250 to 300 seropositive cohort members. Each donor provided a peripheral blood sample, and peripheral blood mononuclear cells were used for TCR beta sequencing. The Qiagen DNeasy Blood Extraction Kit was used to extract genomic DNA from the blood cell samples. The sample originates from a study of cytomegalovirus exposure and HLA in healthy donors (dated by TCRdb to about 2017). For context, the study as a whole: An earlier analysis of some 600 of the donors reported 250 to 350 Gb of sequence data and roughly 120 million unique TCR beta sequences obtained from 180 million or so T cells. An early release covering 550 to 700 HLA-typed donors comprised roughly 300 gigabases of sequencing data and tens of millions of unique TCR sequences. The genetic ancestry cluster associated with self-reported Caucasian donors included roughly four fifths of the roughly 400 genotyped donors. The aim of the study was to test whether cataloging public T cell receptors could identify signatures of past pathogen exposure. Using immunosequencing, the study profiled T cell repertoires from some 670 subjects and related those repertoires to cytomegalovirus serostatus. Besides the first cohort of 550 to 750 subjects, a separate validation cohort made up of about 120 different subjects was used. To predict cytomegalovirus infection status, the study combined high-throughput TCR immunosequencing, statistical association of individual TCRs with disease status, and machine learning. A later analysis re-examined previously published TCR beta repertoires from more than 550 donors and added high-resolution HLA genotyping to investigate patterns of TCR occurrence. The later analysis used no new phenotypic data to find candidate immune exposures, relying instead on TCR beta sequences and their occurrence across donors. An earlier analysis of several hundred of the donors used high-throughput TCR beta sequencing to judge whether each TCR beta V gene segment behaved as functional or pseudogenic. Donor age, sex, ethnicity and CMV serostatus were compiled together with the repertoire data. A later genetic analysis took genome-wide SNP genotypes for about 55% of the roughly 700 donors and used that subset as a discovery cohort. All discovery cohort repertoires had been generated using a single sequencing platform. Class I and class II HLA loci were covered by the typing at four-digit resolution. Typing coverage varied by locus: about 620-640 donors for A, B, C, DRB1 and DQB1; 500 to 550 for DQA1; about 600 for DPA1; approximately 450 for DPB1. Because of strong linkage in the cohort, 4 to 6 DR-DQ haplotypes were treated as single units for association and clustering. Among some 400 genotyped donors of the cohort, an average of about 240,000 unique TCR beta nucleotide sequences was sequenced per donor, of which roughly 18% were non-productive. Study-level results and caveats: Broadly in line with IMGT annotations, most TCR beta V segments showed up in productive rearrangements about 90% or about 30% of the time in an earlier analysis of roughly 590 of the donors. A later analysis found that TCR association rates varied across HLA loci, with DRB1 alleles showing the most associated TCRs and HLA-C alleles the fewest. A few of the identified cytomegalovirus-associated TCR beta chains were confirmed in vitro to be specific for cytomegalovirus antigens. The authors suggested that the approach could potentially be extended to other disease states and immunological phenotypes. A total of 150 or so TCR beta chains were listed by the study as associated with cytomegalovirus. Some IMGT-functional V segments, including TRBV6-2 and TRBV6-3, could not be told apart with the 87-base-pair reads, so those segments were excluded. Roughly uniform sequencing depth across donors was assumed in presence/absence analyses, although this assumption may not hold. The earlier analysis of 450 to 700 of the donors excluded around 17 rarely observed V segments, including chromosome 9 orphons, because counts were too low. For the cohort, immune exposure information was limited to CMV serostatus. Specific HLA alleles were associated with more than 15,000 TCR beta sequences at a false discovery rate of 0.05 in a later analysis. According to a later analysis, most CMV-associated TCR beta chains appeared to be HLA-restricted, and the HLA associations seemed to be driven largely by CMV exposure. A further reported finding was that TCR beta sequences accurately predicted the HLA-A and HLA-B alleles for most subjects in the first cohort. Correlated functional status among segregating V segments might reflect linkage disequilibrium, but an unknown experimental factor could not be ruled out. When HLA alleles, especially DR and DQ, strongly co-occurred, attributing TCR associations to individual alleles was difficult. In this cohort, only TCR beta chains were sequenced, and detectable features were limited by the absence of alpha or paired-chain data. In a later genetic analysis, a missense DCLRE1C variant was associated with V-gene and J-gene trimming of TCR beta chains, and the association was replicated in an independent cohort. While some public TCRs were present in many individuals, most TCR sequences turned up only very rarely across donors. In a later analysis, HLA-associated TCR beta chains were found to be more clonally expanded and to have lower generation probabilities than equally common non-associated chains. Compared with the 666-donor mean, donors in an Asian-associated ancestry cluster had fewer N-insertions in productive TCRs, according to a later genetic analysis. A cluster of highly shared sequence variants was judged likely to represent a technical artifact of the sequencing pipeline. Because HLA typing was unavailable for some donors at each locus, only the typed subset was used in association tests. Several of the top co-occurrence clusters appeared to be linked to parvovirus B19, influenza, CMV and Epstein-Barr virus, according to a later analysis. Cytomegalovirus status was reported to be diagnosed by the classifier with high specificity and sensitivity in both the original and validation cohorts.

Receptors were amplified or captured by the immunoSEQ multiplex PCR assay. A mixture of 60 forward primers for TCR Vbeta segments and 13 reverse primers for TCR Jbeta segments was used in the multiplex PCR. The CDR3 region of rearranged TCR beta genes was amplified from genomic DNA with a multiplex PCR assay. The amplified TCR beta libraries were sequenced on the Illumina HiSeq System as 87-base-pair reads. From the authors' description of their analysis: In a later analysis, tens of millions of unique TCR beta chains were counted across the approximately 640 repertoires, and roughly 9.9 million of these chains were shared by at least two donors. To remove PCR and sequencing errors, raw reads were error-corrected and collapsed into unique sequences using a nearest-neighbor algorithm that merged closely related sequences. To assign V, D and J gene segments, CDR3 sequences were aligned to IMGT reference sequences. For a sequence to be retained, a match of at least six nucleotides to both a V gene segment and a J gene segment was required. A rearrangement was called productive if the CDR3 had no stop codons and remained in frame with V and J, and every other rearrangement was called non-productive. CDR3 was defined according to IMGT convention as the region running from the second conserved V-encoded cysteine to the conserved J-encoded phenylalanine. The earlier analysis of 450 to 750 of the donors excluded any sequence lacking an unambiguous match to a single V gene segment. An earlier analysis of 500 to 700 of the donors classified V segments as functional when productive rearrangements were above 56.7% and as segregating when the standard deviation between donors was above 5%. A statistical classification framework was built to diagnose cytomegalovirus status from the catalog of TCR beta chain sequences. In a later analysis, TCR nucleotide sequences were compared against IMGT/GENE-DB human TR gene sequences so that V and J genes could be assigned. Using the TCRdist pipeline, a later analysis assigned CDR3 sequences along with most-parsimonious VDJ recombination scenarios. In a later analysis, each TCR beta chain was defined by its CDR3 amino acid sequence together with its V-gene family, and reads without a unique V-gene family were excluded. As a way to deal with suspected cross-contamination and a sequencing artifact, a later analysis dropped over 550 nucleotide sequences that were highly shared and had low generation probability. For each public chain, a later analysis derived a clonal expansion index from normalized ranks of inferred template counts within each repertoire. Generation probabilities in a later analysis came from a VDJ recombination model fitted to out-of-frame rearrangements, and those results were checked against IGoR. In a later analysis, TCR-TCR, TCR-HLA and TCR-CMV co-occurrence was scored with hypergeometric tests, and a repertoire-size bias correction was applied to TCR pairs. False discovery rates were estimated in a later analysis by permuting HLA or CMV assignments 20 times. In a later analysis, co-occurring TCRs were grouped using DBSCAN, and TCRdist sequence similarity was added for clustering within HLA-allele-positive subsets. Co-occurrence clustering excluded repertoires with fewer than 30,000 or more than 120,000 public chains, plus five with anomalous nucleotide sharing. TCRdb limited this immuneACCESS table to in-frame rearrangements with V and J called. A share of clones is missing; checked studies link under half to unresolved V genes, and the rest is unexplained. V, J and clone size derive from that table, while D and trimming were established from the DNA sequence. Counted in this sample were under 150,000 clones; under 85% of them appeared once. Under 9.5% of the sample lies in the top ten.

The trim is 2 bases for V and 3 bases for J, with a gap of 6 bases between the germline ends. From cysteine to phenylalanine, the CDR3 is 12 amino acids long. Here the CDR3 DNA is all that survives: 36 bases in frame from base 1. The germline V gene provides CDR1 SGHDT and CDR2 YYEEEE. This sequence uses TRBV5-6 and TRBJ2-7; TRBD1 is a possible D gene, resting on 5 matching bases. Sequencing was carried out using PBMCs. This clonotype was sampled from a woman aged 45-65 years in good health and CMV-seropositive. CDR3 protein: CASSFRVYEQYF. The DNA is TGTGCCAGCAGCTTCAGGGTCTACGAGCAGTACTTC. The full variable domain, completed from the reference TRBV5-6 and TRBJ2-7 proteins outside the CDR3, reads DAGVTQSPTHLIKTRGQQVTLRCSPKSGHDTVSWYQQALGQGPQFIFQYYEEEERQRGNFPDRFSGHQFPNYSSELNVNALLLGDSALYLCASSFRVYEQYFGPGTRLTVT.